Here is one TCR beta chain with its context. Its specificity is unknown. The junction and the germline gene differ at one end; a read error may be behind it. Combining a sample-barcoded 5' primer with a J-beta primer mix, a second PCR ran for roughly 7 to 11 cycles. TCRdb ran MiXCR on the 5' RACE reads and lists one entry per CDR3 protein. This table has around 1.5 million distinct CDR3 sequences, about 31% appearing once. The data belong to a study of blood T cells in healthy people across ages. The study, taken as a whole, reports: Fewer expanded clones and more diversity marked long-lived versus aged donors. Per million T cells, TCR beta diversity dropped about linearly as age rose.

Germline V gives CDR1 MNHEY, CDR2 SMNVEV (reference sequence). The CDR3 length is 15 residues. Those donating, healthy Caucasian individuals from Russia, were aged roughly 6 to 95. This receptor was taken from a woman in her thirties in good health. The sequenced material came from blood. The chain recombines TRBV27 with TRBJ2-6; no firm D call. The CDR3 DNA is TGTACCAGCAGTGATGGGATCTCTGGGGCCAACGTCCTGACTTTC. Translating gives CTSSDGISGANVLTF.